The entry below describes one T cell receptor (beta chain). Its antigen remains unknown. These data are taken from a study of glioma-infiltrating T cells. Study results and caveats: Very few CDR3 sequences were shared between tissue and blood.

Germline V lookup: CDR1 LGHNA, CDR2 YNFKEQ. The V end was cut by 1 base, the J end by 6 bases, with 15 bases between. The CDR3 runs 15 residues. Using RNA template, CDR3s of TCR alpha and beta were amplified with iRepertoire arm-PCR. MiXCR, applied by TCRdb to the multiplex PCR reads, yields one record per CDR3 protein. Among over 130,000 distinct CDR3 sequences listed, about 39% were seen once. The chain is built from TRBV4-2 and TRBJ1-2; D ambiguous. This receptor was taken from a human donor with low-grade glioma or glioblastoma, undergoing nonglioma brain surgery, or in good health (not recorded which). The sample consisted of glioma tissue, nonneoplastic brain tissue, or PBMCs (not recorded which). CDR3 loop: CASSQGLSPLNGYTF. The CDR3 DNA is TGTGCCAGCAGCCAAGGCCTCTCTCCCCTAAATGGCTACACCTTC.